This record looks at one TCR beta chain sequence and its context. Its antigen is not known. The record originates from a study of Ad26.COV2.S vaccination and SARS-CoV-2 variants. Trimming took off 10 bases at V and 0 bases at J, with 13 bases between the two ends. Per the germline V gene, CDR1 is LNHDA and CDR2 is SQIVND (reference sequence). This CDR3 spans 14 amino acids. Produced via immunoSEQ multiplex PCR; TCRdb's table is partial and in-frame only. This table has 180,000 or so clones, about 83% appearing once. General study findings and limits: Vaccine recipients posted higher spike-specific TCR breadth than their placebo counterparts.

The clonotype was recovered from a human donor who had recovered from COVID-19. This sample comprised peripheral blood, obtained after recovery from COVID-19. The chain uses TRBV19 and TRBJ1-5; D is possibly TRBD1 (6 bases). The DNA for the CDR3 is TGTGCCACTTTTGACAGGCATAGCAATCAGCCCCAGCATTTT. Its protein product is CATFDRHSNQPQHF.